This record looks at one T cell receptor beta chain sequence and its context. These data come from a study of blood T cell repertoires in COVID-19. Study-wide background: The United States, Italy and Spain provided the acute and convalescent COVID-19 samples.

The V gene end was trimmed by 1 base and the J gene end by 5 bases; junction bases not matched to a gene: 16. Germline V gene data show CDR1 as SGHRS and CDR2 as YFSETQ. The CDR3 contains 18 residues. In the original processing: Estimation of nucleated cell counts relied on the amplification of reference gene primers. TCRdb's copy holds only in-frame clones and misses some; the assay was immunoSEQ multiplex PCR. The V and J calls and clone size are taken from that table; D and trimming were inferred from the DNA. The table lists 40,000 to 55,000 clones, about 90% of them singletons. This chain connects TRBV5-1 to TRBJ2-5, with 8 bases matching TRBD2. The sample taken for sequencing was peripheral blood. The sequence came from a man aged 65 to 79 with active COVID-19. The CDR3 protein is CASSLRAGTRTFRETQYF. The DNA of the CDR3 is TGCGCCAGCAGCTTGCGGGCCGGGACTAGAACTTTCCGGGAGACCCAGTACTTC.